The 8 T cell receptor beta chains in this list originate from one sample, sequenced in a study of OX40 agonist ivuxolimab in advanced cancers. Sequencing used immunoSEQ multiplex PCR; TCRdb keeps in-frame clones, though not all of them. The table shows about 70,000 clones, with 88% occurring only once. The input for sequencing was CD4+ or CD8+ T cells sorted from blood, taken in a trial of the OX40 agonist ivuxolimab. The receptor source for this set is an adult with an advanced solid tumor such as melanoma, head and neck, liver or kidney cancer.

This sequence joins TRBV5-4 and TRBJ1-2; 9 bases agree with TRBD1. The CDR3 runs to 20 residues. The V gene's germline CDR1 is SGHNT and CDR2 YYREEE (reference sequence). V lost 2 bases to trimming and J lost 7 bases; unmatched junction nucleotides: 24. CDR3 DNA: TGTGCCAGCAGCTTCCCCTCCTCTGGGACCTCCGCTCGACAGGGGGGTGGCTACACCTTC. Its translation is CASSFPSSGTSARQGGGYTF.

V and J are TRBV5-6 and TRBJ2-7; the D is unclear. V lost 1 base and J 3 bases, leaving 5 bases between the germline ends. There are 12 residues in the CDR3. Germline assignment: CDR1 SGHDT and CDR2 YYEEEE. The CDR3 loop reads CASSLYGYEQYF. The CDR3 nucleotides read TGTGCCAGCAGCTTGTACGGCTACGAGCAGTACTTC.

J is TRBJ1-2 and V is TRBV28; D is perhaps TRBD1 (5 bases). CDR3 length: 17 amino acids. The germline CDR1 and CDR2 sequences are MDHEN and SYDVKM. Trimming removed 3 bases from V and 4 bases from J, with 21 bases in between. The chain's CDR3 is CASSFPGDVLPSYGYTF. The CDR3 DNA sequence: TGTGCCAGCAGTTTCCCCGGGGACGTCTTACCTTCCTATGGCTACACCTTC.

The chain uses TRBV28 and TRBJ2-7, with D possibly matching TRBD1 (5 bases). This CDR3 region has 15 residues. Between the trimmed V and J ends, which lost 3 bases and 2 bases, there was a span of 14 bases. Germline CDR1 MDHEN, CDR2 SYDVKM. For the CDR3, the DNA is TGTGCCAGCAGTTTGGCCAGGGCCGGTACCTACGAGCAGTACTTC. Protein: CASSLARAGTYEQYF. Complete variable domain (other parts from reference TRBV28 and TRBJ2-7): DVKVTQSSRYLVKRTGEKVFLECVQDMDHENMFWYRQDPGLGLRLIYFSYDVKMKEKGDIPEGYSVSREKKERFSLILESASTNQTSMYLCASSLARAGTYEQYFGPGTRLTVT.

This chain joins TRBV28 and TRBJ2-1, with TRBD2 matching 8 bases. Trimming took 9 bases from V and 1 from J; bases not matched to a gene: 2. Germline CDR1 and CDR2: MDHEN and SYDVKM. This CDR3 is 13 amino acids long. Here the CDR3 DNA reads TGTGCCAGTGAGCGGGAGTCCTACAATGAGCAGTTCTTC. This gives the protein CASERESYNEQFF.

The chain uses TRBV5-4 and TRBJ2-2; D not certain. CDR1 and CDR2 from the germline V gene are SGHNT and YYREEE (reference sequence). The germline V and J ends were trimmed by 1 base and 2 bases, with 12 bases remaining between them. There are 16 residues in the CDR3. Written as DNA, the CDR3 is TGTGCCAGCAGCTTGCCCGAAGGGCCAAACACCGGGGAGCTGTTTTTT. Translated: CASSLPEGPNTGELFF.

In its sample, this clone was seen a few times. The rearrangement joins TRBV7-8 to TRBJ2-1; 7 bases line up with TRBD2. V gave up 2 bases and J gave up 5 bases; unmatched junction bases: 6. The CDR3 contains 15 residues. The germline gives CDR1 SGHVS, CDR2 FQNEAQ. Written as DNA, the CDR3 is TGTGCCAGCAGCTTAATGTGGGAGGGCCACAATGAGCAGTTCTTC. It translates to CASSLMWEGHNEQFF. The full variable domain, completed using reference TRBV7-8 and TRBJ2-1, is GAGVSQSPRYKVAKRGQDVALRCDPISGHVSLFWYQQALGQGPEFLTYFQNEAQLDKSGLPSDRFFAERPEGSVSTLKIQRTQQEDSAVYLCASSLMWEGHNEQFFGPGTRLTVL.

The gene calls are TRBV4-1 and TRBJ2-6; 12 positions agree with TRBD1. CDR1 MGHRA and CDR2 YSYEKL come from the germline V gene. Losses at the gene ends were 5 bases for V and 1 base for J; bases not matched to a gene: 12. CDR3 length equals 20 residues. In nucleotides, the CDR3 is TGCGCCAGCAGCTATCTTCGGGGACAGGGGGCAGTATCTGGGGCCAACGTCCTGACTTTC. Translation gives CASSYLRGQGAVSGANVLTF.